This T cell receptor (beta chain) emerged from a study of blood T cell repertoires in COVID-19 (dated by TCRdb to about 2020). A note on the overall study: Collaborator samples came from the United States, Italy and Spain and covered acute and convalescent phases of COVID-19. The material from the prospective study consisted of cDNA or gDNA derived from T cells, B-cell-depleted T cells, or PBMCs. Deeply sampled blood TCRbeta repertoires from subjects exposed to, actively infected with, or recovered from COVID-19 were included in the dataset. The repertoires were made available in a free public database intended to serve as a resource for research on the immune response to SARS-CoV-2. Samples were obtained from the ongoing ImmuneRACE study (first 160 participants) and from 1,200 or so subjects provided by 6 global collaborators. A de-identified subject ID, COVID-19 status, age in years and sex were almost always included in the sample metadata. HLA class I and class II types, where available, came from metadata supplied by the sample provider rather than from assay-based typing. What the work shows at the level of the full study, not this receptor alone: Clinical and demographic metadata were provided uncurated, with the amount varying by source and participant.

Between the V and J ends, shortened by 0 bases and 0 bases respectively, the junction contains 9 bases. From the germline V gene, CDR1 is SGHRS and CDR2 is YFSETQ. Taken from cysteine to phenylalanine, the CDR3 has 16 residues. The retained sequence is limited to the CDR3, 48 bases, with the frame set at the first base. One collaborating source in Seattle enrolled patients during active infection and followed them longitudinally through the course of disease. Each collaborating institution followed its own protocols to collect whole blood in K2EDTA tubes. For TCRbeta analysis, collaborators shipped samples as frozen whole blood, isolated PBMCs, or DNA extracted from either of those sample types. TCRbeta CDR3 regions were amplified from genomic DNA using the immunoSEQ Assay, a bias-controlled multiplex PCR. In the paper's pipeline: The number of nucleated cells in each sample was estimated from the amplification of reference gene primers within the assay. To quantify the absolute abundance of each unique TCRbeta CDR3 rearrangement, sequence reads were collapsed and filtered. Productive Simpson clonality was computed per sample as the square root of Simpson's diversity index over productive rearrangements. TCRdb mirrors the immuneACCESS table, restricted to in-frame sequences. Some clones are absent from its copies; in checked studies, under half trace to an unresolved V gene, and the reason for the others is unknown. V and J calls and clone size are those listed in that table; D and trimming were worked out from the DNA. Present in this sample are 89,000 or so clones, about 89% of which were seen just once. The ten largest clones capture 2.5% to 3.5% of the sample.

Notes on this clone: It lacks a known antigen. Base qualities are not at hand, and no much larger clone is one base apart.

The rearrangement combines TRBV5-1 with TRBJ2-2; possibly the D gene is TRBD2, per 6 matching bases. The TCR originated in a middle-aged man with COVID-19, enrolled during active disease. The specimen sequenced was peripheral blood. The sequence in DNA is TGCGCCAGCAGCTTGGGGGCTAGCGCGAACACCGGGGAGCTGTTTTTT. Translated, it reads CASSLGASANTGELFF.